Shown below are 3 T cell receptor beta chains from a single sample sequenced in a study of blood T cell repertoires in COVID-19. Profiling relied on immunoSEQ multiplex PCR, and the TCRdb table lists in-frame clones only, not all of them. The data show about 12,000 clones, with 80% to 95% seen just once and under 30% held by the top ten. The sequencing sample was made of peripheral blood. Source of these receptors: a woman aged 70-85 years with active COVID-19.

The chain has TRBV11-2 and TRBJ2-1; TRBD2 aligns across 11 bases. The CDR3 length is 16 residues. V shed 4 bases, J shed 7 bases, and the junction held 9 bases outside the gene matches. Germline CDR1 is SGHAT and CDR2 is FQNNGV. In nucleotides, the CDR3 is TGTGCCAGCAGCTCTATGACTAGCGGGATCAGGAATGAGCAGTTCTTC. It codes for CASSSMTSGIRNEQFF.

The chain uses TRBV20-1 and TRBJ2-3; no reliable D call. V was shortened by 6 bases and J by 2 bases, with 6 bases between the two germline ends. From germline, CDR1 is DFQATT and CDR2 SNEGSKA (reference sequence). The CDR3 runs to 11 residues. DNA of the CDR3: TGCAGTGCCCCCTTCACAGATACGCAGTATTTT. Its protein product is CSAPFTDTQYF.

The chain joins TRBV5-4 to TRBJ1-2, with 8 bases lining up with TRBD1. Germline V gives CDR1 SGHNT, CDR2 YYREEE (reference sequence). CDR3 size: 14 residues. The junction had 6 bases not matched to a gene; V was cut back by 4 bases and J by 4 bases. Written as DNA, the CDR3 is TGTGCCAGCAGCCAGGACAGGGCCTCCTATGGCTACACCTTC. Protein: CASSQDRASYGYTF.